The rows below give T cell receptor beta chains drawn from one sample of a study of cytomegalovirus exposure and HLA in healthy donors. Method: immunoSEQ multiplex PCR; TCRdb's copy keeps in-frame clones and lacks some. The sample holds about 130,000 clones, over 60% seen once. The sample consisted of PBMCs. The receptors here all came from a man aged 25-45 years in good health and CMV-seronegative. Each CDR3 is given with its conserved first and last residue. D genes are given only for firm matches. Size is omitted from some rows. Given values are once, few, many or a class for expanded clones.

CDR3	DNA	V	length	size	D	J
CASSLGQSYGYTF	TGCGCCAGCAGCTTGGGACAGTCCTATGGCTACACCTTC	TRBV5-1	13	once	.	TRBJ1-2
CASSVGDRDYNQPQHF	TGTGCCAGCAGTGTGGGCGACAGGGATTACAATCAGCCCCAGCATTTT	TRBV6-1	16	.	TRBD1	TRBJ1-5
CASSVYPSGTDTQYF	TGTGCCAGCAGCGTTTATCCTAGCGGCACAGATACGCAGTATTTT	TRBV9	15	.	.	TRBJ2-3
CASSLYGTAGIYEQYF	TGTGCCAGCAGTTTATACGGGACAGCTGGGATCTACGAGCAGTACTTC	TRBV27	16	.	TRBD1	TRBJ2-7
CASSFQGVISGNTIYF	TGTGCCAGCAGCTTCCAGGGGGTAATCTCTGGAAACACCATATATTTT	TRBV7-2	16	few	TRBD1	TRBJ1-3
CASSEGLTGTEAFF	TGTGCCAGCAGTGAGGGTCTGACAGGGACTGAAGCTTTCTTT	TRBV2	14	.	TRBD1	TRBJ1-1
CAISGLAGGTDTQYF	TGTGCCATCAGTGGGCTAGCGGGAGGTACAGATACGCAGTATTTT	TRBV10-3	15	.	TRBD2	TRBJ2-3
CASRAGATTGELFF	TGTGCCAGCAGGGCAGGGGCCACCACCGGGGAGCTGTTTTTT	TRBV2	14	.	.	TRBJ2-2
CASSVKGQGIQETQYF	TGTGCCAGCAGTGTTAAGGGACAGGGGATACAAGAGACCCAGTACTTC	TRBV2	16	.	TRBD1	TRBJ2-5
CASSEVDRAGELFF	TGTGCCAGCAGTGAAGTGGACAGGGCCGGGGAGCTGTTTTTT	TRBV6-1	14	.	TRBD1	TRBJ2-2
CASSLSGFRDTQYF	TGTGCCAGCAGCTTAAGCGGGTTCAGGGATACGCAGTATTTT	TRBV7-6	14	.	.	TRBJ2-3
CASSSDRATNYGYTF	TGTGCCAGCAGCTCGGACAGGGCAACCAACTATGGCTACACCTTC	TRBV9	15	.	TRBD1	TRBJ1-2
CASSLSGTRSTNYGYTF	TGTGCCAGCAGTTTATCTGGGACAAGATCAACTAACTATGGCTACACCTTC	TRBV27	17	.	.	TRBJ1-2
CASSEYGQGNNEQFF	TGCGCCAGCAGTGAGTATGGACAGGGGAACAATGAGCAGTTCTTC	TRBV10-1	15	.	TRBD1	TRBJ2-1
CASSPLTGVNYGYTF	TGTGCCAGCAGTCCATTGACAGGGGTTAACTATGGCTACACCTTC	TRBV6-5	15	.	TRBD1	TRBJ1-2
CASSSLGRGYEQYF	TGTGCCAGCAGCTCCTTGGGGAGAGGGTACGAGCAGTACTTC	TRBV11-2	14	.	.	TRBJ2-7
CASSSVLENYGYTF	TGTGCCAGCAGTTCCGTGTTAGAGAACTATGGCTACACCTTC	TRBV6-5	14	.	.	TRBJ1-2
CAWSVTTMNTEAFF	TGTGCCTGGAGTGTTACAACCATGAACACTGAAGCTTTCTTT	TRBV30	14	.	.	TRBJ1-1
CASSGGDQETQYF	TGTGCCAGTAGTGGGGGGGATCAAGAGACCCAGTACTTC	TRBV19	13	.	TRBD2	TRBJ2-5
CASSPRLAASTDTQYF	TGTGCCAGCAGCCCCCGACTAGCTGCTAGCACAGATACGCAGTATTTT	TRBV13	16	.	TRBD2	TRBJ2-3
CASSPNLWTGSFTQYF	TGCGCCAGCAGCCCAAATCTCTGGACAGGGTCCTTCACGCAGTATTTT	TRBV5-1	16	.	TRBD1	TRBJ2-3
CASRRGTGGKGEQYF	TGCGCCAGCAGGAGGGGGACAGGGGGGAAGGGCGAGCAGTACTTC	TRBV10-2	15	.	TRBD1	TRBJ2-7
CSVGRDSNSYEQYF	TGCAGCGTAGGACGGGACAGCAATTCCTACGAGCAGTACTTC	TRBV29-1	14	.	TRBD1	TRBJ2-7
CSVGGGTSGRNEQYF	TGCAGCGTGGGAGGGGGGACTAGCGGGAGGAACGAGCAGTACTTC	TRBV29-1	15	.	TRBD2	TRBJ2-7
CASSQGPILEQYF	TGTGCCAGCAGCCAAGGGCCCATCCTCGAGCAGTACTTC	TRBV14	13	.	.	TRBJ2-7
CASSVGQGMETQYF	TGTGCCAGCAGCGTTGGGCAGGGGATGGAGACCCAGTACTTC	TRBV9	14	few	.	TRBJ2-5
CAWSRGQGPNYGYTF	TGTGCCTGGAGTAGGGGACAGGGGCCTAACTATGGCTACACCTTC	TRBV30	15	few	TRBD1	TRBJ1-2
CASSLGQGGYNEQFF	TGCGCCAGCAGCTTGGGACAGGGGGGGTACAATGAGCAGTTCTTC	TRBV5-1	15	.	TRBD1	TRBJ2-1
CASSLAPFAVQPQHF	TGTGCCAGCAGCTTGGCCCCTTTTGCAGTTCAGCCCCAGCATTTT	TRBV5-8	15	.	.	TRBJ1-5
CASSLPRFGSNQPQHF	TGTGCCAGCAGTTTACCACGGTTCGGTAGCAATCAGCCCCAGCATTTT	TRBV28	16	.	.	TRBJ1-5
CASSYSRDTYEQYF	TGTGCCAGCAGTTACTCCCGGGACACTTACGAGCAGTACTTC	TRBV6-5	14	.	.	TRBJ2-7
CASSPRTGGDEQFF	TGTGCCAGCAGTCCACGGACAGGGGGCGATGAGCAGTTCTTC	TRBV6-6	14	once	TRBD1	TRBJ2-1
CAWSGAPKGALNTEAFF	TGTGCCTGGAGTGGCGCACCGAAGGGAGCATTGAACACTGAAGCTTTCTTT	TRBV30	17	.	.	TRBJ1-1
CSATSGMEQYF	TGCAGTGCTACGTCAGGGATGGAGCAGTACTTC	TRBV20-1	11	once	.	TRBJ2-7
CASSYWAGEQYF	TGTGCCAGCAGCTACTGGGCGGGCGAGCAGTACTTC	TRBV2	12	.	.	TRBJ2-7
CASSIGLAESYNEQFF	TGTGCCAGCAGCATTGGACTAGCGGAATCCTACAATGAGCAGTTCTTC	TRBV5-4	16	.	TRBD2	TRBJ2-1
CASSSTPDQAQHF	TGTGCCAGCAGCTCCACGCCAGATCAGGCCCAGCATTTT	TRBV28	13	.	.	TRBJ1-5
CASSYSGPNTEAFF	TGTGCCAGCAGCTATTCGGGTCCGAACACTGAAGCTTTCTTT	TRBV7-8	14	.	.	TRBJ1-1
CASSQYGTPSDGYTF	TGTGCCAGCAGTCAATACGGGACTCCTTCGGATGGCTACACCTTC	TRBV6-5	15	.	.	TRBJ1-2
CASSSAADNSGANVLTF	TGTGCCAGCAGCAGCGCAGCTGACAACTCTGGGGCCAACGTCCTGACTTTC	TRBV21-1	17	.	.	TRBJ2-6
CASSEGTGAGTDTQYF	TGTGCCAGCAGTGAAGGGACAGGGGCGGGCACAGATACGCAGTATTTT	TRBV6-1	16	.	TRBD1	TRBJ2-3
CASSLTSAANVNYGYTF	TGTGCCAGCAGCCTAACCTCGGCAGCGAACGTTAACTATGGCTACACCTTC	TRBV7-8	17	.	.	TRBJ1-2
CASTKTGGRVTEAFF	TGTGCCAGCACAAAGACAGGGGGCCGTGTCACTGAAGCTTTCTTT	TRBV27	15	.	TRBD1	TRBJ1-1
CASSLTVFNQPQHF	TGTGCCAGCAGTTTGACAGTCTTCAATCAGCCCCAGCATTTT	TRBV28	14	.	.	TRBJ1-5
CARSSGVTVTDEQFF	TGTGCCAGAAGCTCGGGAGTTACGGTTACTGATGAGCAGTTCTTC	TRBV5-3	15	few	.	TRBJ2-1
CASTREGVDKNIQYF	TGTGCCAGCACGAGGGAGGGGGTGGACAAAAACATTCAGTACTTC	TRBV2	15	.	.	TRBJ2-4